This record covers a single T cell receptor beta chain. The CDR3 length is 15 residues. V was clipped by 5 bases and J by 0 bases, with 11 bases between them. CDR1 is SEHNR, CDR2 FQNEAQ, per germline (reference sequence). The data are from a study of cytomegalovirus exposure and HLA in healthy donors. Primers: 60 Vbeta forward and 13 Jbeta reverse. Profiled with immunoSEQ multiplex PCR; TCRdb holds only in-frame clones, not every one. The listing records about 160,000 clones. The receptor comes from a woman aged 55-75 years in good health and CMV-seronegative. Sequenced sample: PBMCs. The chain has TRBV7-9 and TRBJ1-3, with unresolved D. DNA of the CDR3: TGTGCCAGCAGCGGCGGCAGCCGCTCTGGAAACACCATATATTTT. Translation: CASSGGSRSGNTIYF.